This T cell receptor (beta chain) came from a study of graft-versus-host responses after intestinal transplantation. Study-wide background: Each recipient received anti-thymocyte globulin induction, then tacrolimus and steroids for roughly 3 years.

This clone was detected once. Its antigen is still unknown. V dropped 0 bases and J dropped 3 bases, with 12 bases sitting between them. Looked up from germline, CDR1 is LNHNV and CDR2 is YYDKDF (reference sequence). The CDR3 covers 16 residues. Points from the study as a whole: Some GvH clones were seen earlier in gut or blood, suggesting intestinal origin. Allografts of one patient group, those with graft-donor T cell macrochimerism, had high graft-versus-host to host-versus-graft clonal ratios.

Sequenced by immunoSEQ multiplex PCR; TCRdb stores in-frame clones only, minus some. Of 50,000 to 75,000 clones listed, 90% to 95% are singletons. This chain connects TRBV15 to TRBJ2-1; D possibly corresponds to TRBD2 (5 bases). The sequencing here drew on unstimulated CD8+ T cells sorted from spleen or lymph node cells, taken before transplant. The sequence was obtained from a human donor who was the organ donor for an intestinal transplant. CDR3 sequence reads: CATSRDSGSIYNEQFF. The CDR3, as DNA: TGTGCCACCAGCAGAGATTCGGGATCCATCTACAATGAGCAGTTCTTC.